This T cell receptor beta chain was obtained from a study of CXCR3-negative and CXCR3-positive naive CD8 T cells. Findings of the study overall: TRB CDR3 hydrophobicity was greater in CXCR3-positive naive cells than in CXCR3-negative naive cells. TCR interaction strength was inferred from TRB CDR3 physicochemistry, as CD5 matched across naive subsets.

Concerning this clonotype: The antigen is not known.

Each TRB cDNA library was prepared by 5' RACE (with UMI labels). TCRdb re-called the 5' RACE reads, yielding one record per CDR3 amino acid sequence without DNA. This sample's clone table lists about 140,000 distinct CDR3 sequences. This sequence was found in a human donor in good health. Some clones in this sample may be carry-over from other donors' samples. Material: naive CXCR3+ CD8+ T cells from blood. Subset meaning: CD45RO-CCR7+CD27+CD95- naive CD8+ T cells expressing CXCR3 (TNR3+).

The CDR3 spells CASSQESGAVEAFF. V and J are TRBV4-1 and TRBJ1-1; the D call from TCRdb, TRBD1, cannot be confirmed without DNA. Germline CDR1 MGHRA, CDR2 YSYEKL. This CDR3 has 14 amino acids.